This TCR beta chain was documented in a study of T cells after yellow fever vaccination. In the study overall: Each low-cell-number fraction was prepared by means of SMART-Seq v4 Ultra Low Input.

Whole-study results and caveats: Some clonotypes were seen in both the CD4 and the CD8 compartments. These made up a small share and likely arose from convergent recombination. Detected again after the booster were most primary-vaccination clones, at 95% to 98% CD4 and around 91% CD8. Sorted memory subsets showed almost no vaccine-responding clonotypes on day 0.

TCRdb re-called the 5' RACE reads through MiXCR, storing one row per CDR3 protein. This sample has 25,000 to 30,000 distinct CDR3 sequences, with 6.3% found just once. Germline V gene data show CDR1 as DFQATT and CDR2 as SNEGSKA (reference sequence). The CDR3 has 14 residues. V was clipped by 4 bases and J by 9 bases; unmatched bases: 9. The clonotype comes from a man under 40 who received the YFV17D yellow fever vaccine. The source material was PBMCs, either bulk or a sorted T-cell subset (CD4+, CD8+, memory, or dextramer-sorted; not recorded which), sampled on the day of the yellow fever booster vaccination. This rearrangement joins TRBV20-1 to TRBJ2-1, with 10 bases that match TRBD2. The CDR3 DNA is TGCAGTGCTACTGGTGGGGGACTAGCGTTTGAGCAGTTCTTC. Protein product: CSATGGGLAFEQFF.